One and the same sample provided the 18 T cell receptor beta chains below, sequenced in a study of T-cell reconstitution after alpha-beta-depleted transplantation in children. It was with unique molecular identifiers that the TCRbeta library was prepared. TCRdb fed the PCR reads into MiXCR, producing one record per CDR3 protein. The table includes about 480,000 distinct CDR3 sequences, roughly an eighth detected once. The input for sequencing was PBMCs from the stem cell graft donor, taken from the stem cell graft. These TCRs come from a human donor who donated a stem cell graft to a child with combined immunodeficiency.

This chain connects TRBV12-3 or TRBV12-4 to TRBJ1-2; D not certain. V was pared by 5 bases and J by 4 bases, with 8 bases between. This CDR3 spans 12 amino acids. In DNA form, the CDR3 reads TGTGCCAGCAGTACCGGGGTCTATGGCTACACCTTC. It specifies CASSTGVYGYTF.

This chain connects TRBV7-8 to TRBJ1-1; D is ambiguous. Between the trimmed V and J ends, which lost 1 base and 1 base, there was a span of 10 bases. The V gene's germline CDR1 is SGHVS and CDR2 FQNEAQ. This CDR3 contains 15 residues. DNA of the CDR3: TGTGCCAGCAGCTTAGATCGGGTTAGGAACACTGAAGCTTTCTTT. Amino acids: CASSLDRVRNTEAFF.

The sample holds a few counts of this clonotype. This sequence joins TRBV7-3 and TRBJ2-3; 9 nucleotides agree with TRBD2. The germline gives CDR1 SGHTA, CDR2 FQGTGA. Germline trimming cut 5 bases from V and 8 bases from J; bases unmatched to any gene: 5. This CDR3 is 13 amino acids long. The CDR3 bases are TGTGCCAGCAGCCCCCGACTAGCGGCTACGCAGTATTTT. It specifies CASSPRLAATQYF.

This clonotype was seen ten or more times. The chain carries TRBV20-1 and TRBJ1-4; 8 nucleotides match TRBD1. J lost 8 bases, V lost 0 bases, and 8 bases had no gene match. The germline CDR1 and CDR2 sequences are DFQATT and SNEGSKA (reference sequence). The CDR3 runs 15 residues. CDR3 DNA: TGCAGTGCTAGAGACGGACAGGGATTAGAAGAAAAACTGTTTTTT. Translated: CSARDGQGLEEKLFF.

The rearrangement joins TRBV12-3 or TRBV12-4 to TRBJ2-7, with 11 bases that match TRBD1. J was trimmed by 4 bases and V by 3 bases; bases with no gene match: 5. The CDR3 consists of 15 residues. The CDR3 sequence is CASSFSGTGGYEQYF. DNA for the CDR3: TGTGCCAGCAGTTTCTCCGGGACAGGGGGATACGAGCAGTACTTC.

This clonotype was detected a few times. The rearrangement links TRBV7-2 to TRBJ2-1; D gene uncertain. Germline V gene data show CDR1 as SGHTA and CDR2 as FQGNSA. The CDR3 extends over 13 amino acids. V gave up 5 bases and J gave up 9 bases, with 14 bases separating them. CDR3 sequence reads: CASSNSPTGEQFF. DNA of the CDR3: TGTGCCAGCAGCAATAGCCCTACGGGTGAGCAGTTCTTC.

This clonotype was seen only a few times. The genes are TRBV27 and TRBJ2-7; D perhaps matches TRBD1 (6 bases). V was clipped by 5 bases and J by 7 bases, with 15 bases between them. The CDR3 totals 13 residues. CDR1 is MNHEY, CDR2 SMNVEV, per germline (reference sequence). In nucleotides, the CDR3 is TGTGCCAGCAGTGCAACAGGGTCAGGAGAGCAGTACTTC. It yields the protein CASSATGSGEQYF.

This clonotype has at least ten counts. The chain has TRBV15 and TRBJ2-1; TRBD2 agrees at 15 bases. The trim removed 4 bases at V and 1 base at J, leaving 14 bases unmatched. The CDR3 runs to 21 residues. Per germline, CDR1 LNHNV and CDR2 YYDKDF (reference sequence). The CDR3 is CATSIAIGTSGRKGSYNEQFF. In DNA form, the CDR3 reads TGTGCCACCAGCATAGCTATAGGGACTAGCGGGAGGAAGGGGTCCTACAATGAGCAGTTCTTC.

The CDR3 DNA reads as TGTGCCAGCAGGACAACAGGGGCCCATAAGGATTCACCCCTCCACTTT. As protein: CASRTTGAHKDSPLHF. The chain employs TRBV6-1 and TRBJ1-6; 7 bases are a match to TRBD1. V shed 6 bases, J shed 8 bases, and the junction held 13 bases outside the gene matches. The CDR3 has 16 residues. Germline V gene lookup returns CDR1 MNHNS and CDR2 SASEGT.

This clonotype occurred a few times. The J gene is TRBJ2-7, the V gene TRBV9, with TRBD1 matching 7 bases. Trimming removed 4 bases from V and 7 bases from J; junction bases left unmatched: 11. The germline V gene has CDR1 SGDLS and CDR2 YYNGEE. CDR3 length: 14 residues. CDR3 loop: CASSKGQVPLEQYF. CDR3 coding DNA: TGTGCCAGCAGCAAAGGACAGGTTCCTTTGGAGCAGTACTTC. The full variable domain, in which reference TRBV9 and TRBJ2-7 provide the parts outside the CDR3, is DSGVTQTPKHLITATGQRVTLRCSPRSGDLSVYWYQQSLDQGLQFLIQYYNGEERAKGNILERFSAQQFPDLHSELNLSSLELGDSALYFCASSKGQVPLEQYFGPGTRLTVT.

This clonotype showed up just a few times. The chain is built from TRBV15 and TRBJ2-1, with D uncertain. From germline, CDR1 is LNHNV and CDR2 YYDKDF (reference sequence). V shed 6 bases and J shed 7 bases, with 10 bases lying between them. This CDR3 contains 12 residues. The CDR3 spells CATSSTWNEQFF. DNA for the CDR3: TGTGCCACCAGTTCTACCTGGAATGAGCAGTTCTTC.

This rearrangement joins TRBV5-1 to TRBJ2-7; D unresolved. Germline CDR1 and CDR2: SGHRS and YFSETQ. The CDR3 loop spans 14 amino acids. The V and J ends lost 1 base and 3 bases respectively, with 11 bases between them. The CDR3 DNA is TGCGCCAGCAGCTTGAACCCAGGCCTCTACGAGCAGTACTTC. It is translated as CASSLNPGLYEQYF.

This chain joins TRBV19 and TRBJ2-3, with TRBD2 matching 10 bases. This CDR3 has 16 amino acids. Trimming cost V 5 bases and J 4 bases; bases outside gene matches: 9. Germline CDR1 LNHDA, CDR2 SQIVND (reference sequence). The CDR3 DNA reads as TGTGCCAGTAGTCAAAAGCGGGGGGGCAGTTCAGATACGCAGTATTTT. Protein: CASSQKRGGSSDTQYF.

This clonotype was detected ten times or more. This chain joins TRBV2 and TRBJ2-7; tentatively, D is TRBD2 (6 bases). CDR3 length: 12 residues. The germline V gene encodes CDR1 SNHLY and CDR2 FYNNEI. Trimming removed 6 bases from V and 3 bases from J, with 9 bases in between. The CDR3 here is CASRGLNYEQYF. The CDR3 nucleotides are TGTGCCAGCAGGGGACTGAACTACGAGCAGTACTTC.

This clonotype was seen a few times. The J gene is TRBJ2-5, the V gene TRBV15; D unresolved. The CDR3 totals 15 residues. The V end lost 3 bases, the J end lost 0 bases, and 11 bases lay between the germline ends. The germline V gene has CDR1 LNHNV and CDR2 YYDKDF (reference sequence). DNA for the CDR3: TGTGCCACCAGCAGCCGGTTCGGGTACCAAGAGACCCAGTACTTC. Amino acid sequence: CATSSRFGYQETQYF.

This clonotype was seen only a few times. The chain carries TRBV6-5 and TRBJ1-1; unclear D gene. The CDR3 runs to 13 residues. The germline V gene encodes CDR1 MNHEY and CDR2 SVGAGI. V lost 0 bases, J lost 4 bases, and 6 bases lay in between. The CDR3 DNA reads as TGTGCCAGCAGTTACTCACCGGGCACTGAAGCTTTCTTT. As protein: CASSYSPGTEAFF.

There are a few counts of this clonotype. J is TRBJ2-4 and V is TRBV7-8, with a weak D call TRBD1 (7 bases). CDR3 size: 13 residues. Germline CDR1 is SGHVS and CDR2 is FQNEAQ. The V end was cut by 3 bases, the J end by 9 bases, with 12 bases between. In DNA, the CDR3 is TGTGCCAGCAGCTTTGACAGGGAGGCCATTCAGTACTTC. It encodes CASSFDREAIQYF.

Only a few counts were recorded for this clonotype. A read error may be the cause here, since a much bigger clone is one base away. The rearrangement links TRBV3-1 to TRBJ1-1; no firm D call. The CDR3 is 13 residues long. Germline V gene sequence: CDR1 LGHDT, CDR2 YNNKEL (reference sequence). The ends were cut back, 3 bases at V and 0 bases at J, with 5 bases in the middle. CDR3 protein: CASSHTVNTEAFF. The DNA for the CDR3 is TGTGCCAGCAGCCACACAGTGAACACTGAAGCTTTCTTT.